This T cell receptor beta chain was recovered during a study of multiple sclerosis patients with progressive multifocal leukoencephalopathy. Study summary: The control group, sampled over time, had multiple sclerosis, received natalizumab and did not develop PML. Study results and caveats: Less diverse TRB repertoires were suggested in most PML patients.

Time point noted: before natalizumab initiation. Sequencing was at survey level. The data were produced by immunoSEQ multiplex PCR, yet TCRdb's version contains in-frame clones alone and is incomplete. The top ten clones hold around 1.8% of a sample with 25,000 to 35,000 clones, 92% of them seen once. About this clone itself: Its antigen is not identified. Within the sample, other DNA sequences also encode this same CDR3.

CDR3 length: 15 amino acids. V shed 2 bases and J shed 0 bases, with 8 bases lying between them. The germline V gene has CDR1 SGDLS and CDR2 YYNGEE. The chain couples TRBV9 to TRBJ2-2; weak D call: TRBD1 (6 bases). The specimen sequenced was PBMCs. The TCR comes from a man in his thirties or forties with multiple sclerosis. CDR3 loop: CASSVQGSNTGELFF. CDR3 DNA: TGTGCCAGCAGCGTTCAGGGGTCGAACACCGGGGAGCTGTTTTTT.